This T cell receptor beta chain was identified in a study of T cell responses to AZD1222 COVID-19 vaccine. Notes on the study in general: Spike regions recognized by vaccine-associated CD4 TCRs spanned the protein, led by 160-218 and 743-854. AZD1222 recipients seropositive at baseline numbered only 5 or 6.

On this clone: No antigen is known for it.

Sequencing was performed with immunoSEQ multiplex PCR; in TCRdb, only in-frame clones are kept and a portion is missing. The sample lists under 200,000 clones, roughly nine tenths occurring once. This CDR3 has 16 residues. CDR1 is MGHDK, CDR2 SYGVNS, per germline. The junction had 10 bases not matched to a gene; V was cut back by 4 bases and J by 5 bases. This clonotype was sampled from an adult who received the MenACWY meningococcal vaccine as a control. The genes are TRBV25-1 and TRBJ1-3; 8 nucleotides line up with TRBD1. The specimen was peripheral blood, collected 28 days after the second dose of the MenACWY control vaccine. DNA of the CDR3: TGTGCCAGCAGTGGATTCCAGACAGGGGTGAGAAACACCATATATTTT. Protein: CASSGFQTGVRNTIYF.